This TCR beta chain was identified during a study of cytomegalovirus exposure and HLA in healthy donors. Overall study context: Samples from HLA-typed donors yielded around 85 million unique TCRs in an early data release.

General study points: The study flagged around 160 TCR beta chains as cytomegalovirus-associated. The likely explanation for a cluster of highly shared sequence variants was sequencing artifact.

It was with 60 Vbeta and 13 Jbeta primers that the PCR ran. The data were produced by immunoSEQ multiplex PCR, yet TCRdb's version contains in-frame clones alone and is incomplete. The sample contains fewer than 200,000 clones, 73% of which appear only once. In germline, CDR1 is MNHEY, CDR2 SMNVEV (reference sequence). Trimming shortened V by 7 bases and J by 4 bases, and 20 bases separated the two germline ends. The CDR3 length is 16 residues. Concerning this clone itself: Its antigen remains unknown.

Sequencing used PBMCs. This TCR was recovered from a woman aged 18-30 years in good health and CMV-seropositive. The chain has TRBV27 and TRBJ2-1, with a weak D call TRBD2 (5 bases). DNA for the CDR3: TGTGCCAGCACCTTAGCTGGCGACTCGGGATACAATGAGCAGTTCTTC. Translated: CASTLAGDSGYNEQFF.